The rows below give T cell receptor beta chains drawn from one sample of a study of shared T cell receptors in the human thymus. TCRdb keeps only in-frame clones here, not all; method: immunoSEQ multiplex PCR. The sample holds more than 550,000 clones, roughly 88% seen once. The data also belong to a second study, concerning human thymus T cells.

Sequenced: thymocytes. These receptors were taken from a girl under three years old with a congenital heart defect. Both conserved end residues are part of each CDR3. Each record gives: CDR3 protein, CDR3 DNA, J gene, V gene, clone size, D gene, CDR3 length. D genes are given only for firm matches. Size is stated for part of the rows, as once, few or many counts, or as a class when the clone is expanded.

CDR3aa: CASSPPEGSIGYTF; CDR3nt: TGTGCCAGCTCACCACCAGAGGGTTCGATAGGCTACACCTTC; j_gene: TRBJ1-2; v_gene: TRBV18; abundance: NA; d_gene: NA; len: 14
CDR3aa: CASSISGGELGDTEAFF; CDR3nt: TGTGCCAGTAGTATTAGCGGGGGGGAATTGGGGGACACTGAAGCTTTCTTT; j_gene: TRBJ1-1; v_gene: TRBV19; abundance: once; d_gene: NA; len: 17
CDR3aa: CAISPDRRPQYYGYTF; CDR3nt: TGTGCCATCAGTCCGGACAGGCGCCCCCAATACTATGGCTACACCTTC; j_gene: TRBJ1-2; v_gene: TRBV10-3; abundance: NA; d_gene: TRBD1; len: 16
CDR3aa: CASSVEMSGPPNYGYTF; CDR3nt: TGTGCCAGCAGCGTAGAGATGAGTGGGCCACCTAACTATGGCTACACCTTC; j_gene: TRBJ1-2; v_gene: TRBV9; abundance: NA; d_gene: NA; len: 17
CDR3aa: CAIAGQLVYEQYF; CDR3nt: TGTGCCATCGCTGGACAGCTGGTCTACGAGCAGTACTTC; j_gene: TRBJ2-7; v_gene: TRBV10-3; abundance: NA; d_gene: NA; len: 13
CDR3aa: CASSERSSGDQETQYF; CDR3nt: TGCGCCAGCAGTGAGAGGTCTAGCGGGGACCAAGAGACCCAGTACTTC; j_gene: TRBJ2-5; v_gene: TRBV10-2; abundance: NA; d_gene: TRBD2; len: 16
CDR3aa: CASSLGGAQNEQFF; CDR3nt: TGTGCCAGCAGCTTAGGGGGGGCTCAGAATGAGCAGTTCTTC; j_gene: TRBJ2-1; v_gene: TRBV5-4; abundance: NA; d_gene: NA; len: 14
CDR3aa: CATRVGTGFPEAFF; CDR3nt: TGCGCCACCAGAGTGGGGACAGGGTTTCCTGAAGCTTTCTTT; j_gene: TRBJ1-1; v_gene: TRBV4-3; abundance: NA; d_gene: TRBD1; len: 14
CDR3aa: CAWQEGGQGNTEAFF; CDR3nt: TGTGCCTGGCAGGAGGGGGGACAGGGGAACACTGAAGCTTTCTTT; j_gene: TRBJ1-1; v_gene: TRBV30; abundance: NA; d_gene: TRBD1; len: 15
CDR3aa: CASSHGAGVDLDGYTF; CDR3nt: TGCGCCAGCAGCCATGGGGCAGGGGTCGATTTAGATGGCTACACCTTC; j_gene: TRBJ1-2; v_gene: TRBV4-1; abundance: NA; d_gene: NA; len: 16
CDR3aa: CASSDQEKQGARYGYTF; CDR3nt: TGTGCCAGCAGTGATCAAGAGAAACAGGGGGCCAGGTATGGCTACACCTTC; j_gene: TRBJ1-2; v_gene: TRBV25-1; abundance: NA; d_gene: TRBD1; len: 17
CDR3aa: CASSLARRRVNQPQHF; CDR3nt: TGTGCCAGCAGCTTGGCCCGCAGGAGGGTGAATCAGCCCCAGCATTTT; j_gene: TRBJ1-5; v_gene: TRBV5-6; abundance: NA; d_gene: NA; len: 16
CDR3aa: CAISDDRGGYGYTF; CDR3nt: TGTGCCATCAGTGACGACAGGGGAGGCTATGGCTACACCTTC; j_gene: TRBJ1-2; v_gene: TRBV10-3; abundance: NA; d_gene: TRBD1; len: 14
CDR3aa: CAISAGVVINYGYTF; CDR3nt: TGTGCCATCAGTGCAGGGGTGGTAATTAACTATGGCTACACCTTC; j_gene: TRBJ1-2; v_gene: TRBV10-3; abundance: once; d_gene: NA; len: 15
CDR3aa: CASSWSPRGRRNTEAFF; CDR3nt: TGCGCCAGCTCATGGTCGCCCAGGGGGCGAAGGAACACTGAAGCTTTCTTT; j_gene: TRBJ1-1; v_gene: TRBV10-2; abundance: few; d_gene: TRBD1; len: 17
CDR3aa: CASSLSWATYEQYF; CDR3nt: TGTGCCAGCAGCTTAAGTTGGGCAACGTACGAGCAGTACTTC; j_gene: TRBJ2-7; v_gene: TRBV7-9; abundance: NA; d_gene: NA; len: 14
CDR3aa: CASSLGDRGRDYGYTF; CDR3nt: TGTGCCAGCAGTTTAGGGGACAGGGGGCGCGACTATGGCTACACCTTC; j_gene: TRBJ1-2; v_gene: TRBV28; abundance: once; d_gene: TRBD1; len: 16
CDR3aa: CASSPRSSLYNEQFF; CDR3nt: TGCGCCAGCAGCCCAAGGAGCTCACTGTACAATGAGCAGTTCTTC; j_gene: TRBJ2-1; v_gene: TRBV5-1; abundance: NA; d_gene: NA; len: 15
CDR3aa: CASSAGIALHEQFF; CDR3nt: TGTGCCAGCAGCGCGGGGATCGCCCTGCATGAGCAGTTCTTC; j_gene: TRBJ2-1; v_gene: TRBV9; abundance: NA; d_gene: NA; len: 14
CDR3aa: CASSLGPRDTNTEAFF; CDR3nt: TGTGCCAGCAGCTTAGGCCCCAGGGATACGAACACTGAAGCTTTCTTT; j_gene: TRBJ1-1; v_gene: TRBV7-8; abundance: NA; d_gene: NA; len: 16
CDR3aa: CASSLARSRWYGYTF; CDR3nt: TGTGCCAGCAGCTTAGCGCGGTCTCGCTGGTATGGCTACACCTTC; j_gene: TRBJ1-2; v_gene: TRBV7-2; abundance: NA; d_gene: NA; len: 15
CDR3aa: CASSLEGVACEQYF; CDR3nt: TGTGCCAGCAGCTTAGAAGGGGTTGCATGCGAGCAGTACTTC; j_gene: TRBJ2-7; v_gene: TRBV7-2; abundance: NA; d_gene: NA; len: 14
CDR3aa: CASSLTSAGLNYEQYF; CDR3nt: TGTGCCAGCAGCTTAACCTCGGCAGGCCTGAACTACGAGCAGTACTTC; j_gene: TRBJ2-7; v_gene: TRBV7-2; abundance: NA; d_gene: NA; len: 16
CDR3aa: CASSFSGAYSNQPQHF; CDR3nt: TGTGCCAGCAGTTTTTCAGGGGCATATAGCAATCAGCCCCAGCATTTT; j_gene: TRBJ1-5; v_gene: TRBV27; abundance: once; d_gene: NA; len: 16
CDR3aa: CASSQGQGSSQPQHF; CDR3nt: TGCGCCAGCAGCCAAGGACAGGGTTCGAGTCAGCCCCAGCATTTT; j_gene: TRBJ1-5; v_gene: TRBV4-1; abundance: NA; d_gene: TRBD1; len: 15
CDR3aa: CASRVDRANTEAFF; CDR3nt: TGTGCCAGCAGGGTCGACAGGGCGAACACTGAAGCTTTCTTT; j_gene: TRBJ1-1; v_gene: TRBV2; abundance: NA; d_gene: TRBD1; len: 14
CDR3aa: CAWSVRDEQFF; CDR3nt: TGTGCCTGGAGTGTACGGGATGAGCAGTTCTTC; j_gene: TRBJ2-1; v_gene: TRBV30; abundance: NA; d_gene: NA; len: 11
CDR3aa: CSVDPRRTDGNTEAFF; CDR3nt: TGCAGCGTTGATCCTCGACGGACAGACGGAAACACTGAAGCTTTCTTT; j_gene: TRBJ1-1; v_gene: TRBV29-1; abundance: NA; d_gene: NA; len: 16
CDR3aa: CASSFNRGRKTEAFF; CDR3nt: TGTGCCAGCAGTTTTAACAGGGGGCGGAAGACTGAAGCTTTCTTT; j_gene: TRBJ1-1; v_gene: TRBV6-6; abundance: NA; d_gene: TRBD1; len: 15
CDR3aa: CAINRRAGTASSYNEQFF; CDR3nt: TGTGCCATCAATAGGAGGGCCGGAACAGCCAGCTCCTACAATGAGCAGTTCTTC; j_gene: TRBJ2-1; v_gene: TRBV10-3; abundance: NA; d_gene: NA; len: 18
CDR3aa: CASSKEWALPSYNEQFF; CDR3nt: TGTGCCAGCAGCAAAGAGTGGGCACTTCCTTCCTACAATGAGCAGTTCTTC; j_gene: TRBJ2-1; v_gene: TRBV21-1; abundance: once; d_gene: NA; len: 17
CDR3aa: CASSGTSLYEQYF; CDR3nt: TGTGCCAGTTCCGGGACTAGCCTCTACGAGCAGTACTTC; j_gene: TRBJ2-7; v_gene: TRBV2; abundance: NA; d_gene: TRBD2; len: 13
CDR3aa: CASSPGTPISGANVLTF; CDR3nt: TGTGCCAGCAGCCCCGGGACTCCAATCTCTGGGGCCAACGTCCTGACTTTC; j_gene: TRBJ2-6; v_gene: TRBV7-8; abundance: NA; d_gene: NA; len: 17
CDR3aa: CASSLVGVAEGAKNIQYF; CDR3nt: TGTGCCAGCAGCTTAGTGGGGGTTGCGGAGGGTGCCAAAAACATTCAGTACTTC; j_gene: TRBJ2-4; v_gene: TRBV7-2; abundance: NA; d_gene: NA; len: 18
CDR3aa: CASSVGLALYNEQFF; CDR3nt: TGTGCCAGCAGCGTGGGACTAGCGCTTTACAATGAGCAGTTCTTC; j_gene: TRBJ2-1; v_gene: TRBV9; abundance: NA; d_gene: TRBD2; len: 15
CDR3aa: CASSLGDRGYHLAKNIQYF; CDR3nt: TGCGCCAGCAGCTTGGGGGACAGGGGATATCACCTAGCCAAAAACATTCAGTACTTC; j_gene: TRBJ2-4; v_gene: TRBV5-1; abundance: NA; d_gene: TRBD1; len: 19
CDR3aa: CASSGPQGIPGNTIYF; CDR3nt: TGTGCCAGCAGTGGACCACAGGGAATCCCTGGAAACACCATATATTTT; j_gene: TRBJ1-3; v_gene: TRBV2; abundance: NA; d_gene: NA; len: 16
CDR3aa: CASSGGLSNQPQHF; CDR3nt: TGTGCCAGCAGTGGGGGACTTAGCAATCAGCCCCAGCATTTT; j_gene: TRBJ1-5; v_gene: TRBV2; abundance: NA; d_gene: NA; len: 14
CDR3aa: CASSTQRDRENSPLHF; CDR3nt: TGTGCCAGCAGTACACAAAGGGACAGGGAAAATTCACCCCTCCACTTT; j_gene: TRBJ1-6; v_gene: TRBV27; abundance: once; d_gene: TRBD1; len: 16
CDR3aa: CATDNLQRGQNRYHYGYTF; CDR3nt: TGTGCCACAGACAACCTCCAACGGGGTCAAAACCGGTACCACTATGGCTACACCTTC; j_gene: TRBJ1-2; v_gene: TRBV15; abundance: NA; d_gene: NA; len: 19
CDR3aa: CASSRTDQPQHF; CDR3nt: TGTGCCAGCAGTCGAACGGATCAGCCCCAGCATTTT; j_gene: TRBJ1-5; v_gene: TRBV14; abundance: NA; d_gene: NA; len: 12
CDR3aa: CASSPQPQQPQHF; CDR3nt: TGTGCCAGCAGCCCGCAACCGCAGCAGCCCCAGCATTTT; j_gene: TRBJ1-5; v_gene: TRBV27; abundance: NA; d_gene: NA; len: 13
CDR3aa: CASRAGAYNEQFF; CDR3nt: TGTGCCAGCAGAGCGGGCGCCTACAATGAGCAGTTCTTC; j_gene: TRBJ2-1; v_gene: TRBV6-1; abundance: NA; d_gene: NA; len: 13
CDR3aa: CASSGTTGLYGYTF; CDR3nt: TGTGCCAGCAGCGGAACGACAGGGCTCTATGGCTACACCTTC; j_gene: TRBJ1-2; v_gene: TRBV5-6; abundance: few; d_gene: TRBD1; len: 14
CDR3aa: CASSHTGTKGNTIYF; CDR3nt: TGTGCCAGCAGCCATACCGGGACAAAAGGAAACACCATATATTTT; j_gene: TRBJ1-3; v_gene: TRBV13; abundance: NA; d_gene: NA; len: 15
CDR3aa: CASSTCETGTIRGNEKLFF; CDR3nt: TGTGCCAGTAGTACGTGTGAGACAGGGACGATAAGGGGTAATGAAAAACTGTTTTTT; j_gene: TRBJ1-4; v_gene: TRBV19; abundance: NA; d_gene: TRBD1; len: 19
CDR3aa: CASSQDEFLNSPLHF; CDR3nt: TGCGCCAGCAGCCAAGATGAGTTCCTTAATTCACCCCTCCACTTT; j_gene: TRBJ1-6; v_gene: TRBV4-1; abundance: NA; d_gene: NA; len: 15